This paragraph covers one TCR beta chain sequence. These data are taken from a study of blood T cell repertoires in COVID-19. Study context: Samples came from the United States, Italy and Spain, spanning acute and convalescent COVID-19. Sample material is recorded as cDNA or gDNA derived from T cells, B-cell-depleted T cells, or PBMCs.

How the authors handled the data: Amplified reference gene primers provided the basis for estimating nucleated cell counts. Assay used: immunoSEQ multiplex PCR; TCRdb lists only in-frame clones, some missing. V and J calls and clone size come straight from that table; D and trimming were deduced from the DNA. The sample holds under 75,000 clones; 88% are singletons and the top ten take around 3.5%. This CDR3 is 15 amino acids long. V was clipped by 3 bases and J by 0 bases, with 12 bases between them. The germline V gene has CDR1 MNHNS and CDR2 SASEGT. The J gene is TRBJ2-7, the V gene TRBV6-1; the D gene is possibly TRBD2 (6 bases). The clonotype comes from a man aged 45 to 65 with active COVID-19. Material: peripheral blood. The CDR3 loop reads CASSEEGGGSYEQYF. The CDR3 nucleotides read TGTGCCAGCAGTGAGGAGGGTGGGGGCTCCTACGAGCAGTACTTC.